These T cell receptor beta chains were read from a single sample in a study of T cells after posttransplantation cyclophosphamide. Libraries were prepared by immunoSEQ multiplex PCR; TCRdb keeps only in-frame clonotypes and omits some of them. The sample includes roughly 14,000 clones, approximately 80% seen only once; the top ten take approximately 0.8%. The specimen sequenced was memory CD4+ T cells sorted from PBMCs. These receptors were obtained from a man in his fifties in good health, CMV-negative, and a related stem cell transplant donor. Both conserved end residues are part of each CDR3. Fields, in order: V gene, D gene, CDR3 protein. A D gene is named only where the DNA matches it firmly.

>TRBV2|NA
CASSDERGTQYF
>TRBV4-1|TRBD1
CASSPGQGLKNEQFF
>TRBV18|TRBD1
CASSPSTGQGDKNGYTF
>TRBV7-6|NA
CASSLGFDQPQHF
>TRBV19|NA
CASRTGTLYGYTF
>TRBV7-3|NA
CASSPMGGESSPLHF
>TRBV27|NA
CASSLWGGPPYGYTF
>TRBV6-5|TRBD1
CASRRQGANGNTIYF
>TRBV29-1|TRBD1
CSATGGAETQYF
>TRBV19|NA
CASSSRSFWVHGYTF
>TRBV9|TRBD1
CASSVEGQPNQPQHF
>TRBV7-9|NA
CASSSQSAYRVEAFF
>TRBV7-9|NA
CASSDWDGGAGEQFF
>TRBV23-1|TRBD1
CASSLRDRDSYEQYF
>TRBV9|NA
CASSVDSTGSGNTIYF
>TRBV11-2|TRBD2
CASSADASSRRGVSYEQYF
>TRBV7-9|NA
CASSLIGVSNEKLFF
>TRBV11-3|TRBD1
CASSPGQLSYEQYF
>TRBV27|TRBD1
CASSRTGAYGYTF
>TRBV7-6|NA
CASSLYTGSYTGELFF
>TRBV25-1|NA
CAGHRVLLDGNTIYF
>TRBV4-2|TRBD2
CASSGKVRLAGGTDTQYF
>TRBV5-1|TRBD2
CASSFSSGGDNEQFF
>TRBV19|TRBD2
CASSPQAGGFTDTQYF
>TRBV7-6|NA
CASSLNTPRGLSSPLHF
>TRBV7-9|TRBD1
CASSRTGIEAFF
>TRBV4-3|TRBD2
CASSQDVAGGVPETQYF
>TRBV19|TRBD2
CASNPSGGGEQFF
>TRBV19|NA
CASSILGARSLLNYGYTF
>TRBV14|NA
CASSQDRGYNYGYTF
>TRBV6-5|NA
CASQTGGGYNEQFF
>TRBV10-3|TRBD2
CAIRLGLAGGNNEQFF
>TRBV18|TRBD1
CASSPDRAGYTF
>TRBV7-9|NA
CASSSGQNTGELFF
>TRBV7-3|NA
CASSEATGELFF
>TRBV19|TRBD2
CASSILTAGGPNEQFF
>TRBV9|NA
CASSVDGRGSYGYTF
>TRBV18|TRBD1
CASSLRGSSGANVLTF
>TRBV5-1|TRBD1
CASSGGGQGGGEAFF
>TRBV5-1|NA
CASSISRPSNEQFF